These T cell receptor beta chains were read from a single sample in a study of technical replicates of blood from several donors. Sequenced by immunoSEQ multiplex PCR; TCRdb stores in-frame clones only, minus some. The table includes fewer than 100,000 clones, around 95% detected once. The sample taken for sequencing was T cells isolated from PBMCs. These TCRs come from a human donor in good health. Each CDR3 is given with its conserved first and last residue. A D gene is named only where the DNA matches it firmly. Clone size appears in some rows only: once, few, many, or a class for an expanded clone.

j_call,clone_size,v_call,d_call,cdr3_aa,cdr3_nt
TRBJ1-2,NA,TRBV7-9,NA,CASSFLTDISNYGYTF,TGTGCCAGCAGCTTTCTGACAGACATCTCTAACTATGGCTACACCTTC
TRBJ2-7,NA,TRBV6-1,NA,CASSETAAYEQYF,TGTGCCAGCAGTGAAACAGCCGCCTACGAGCAGTACTTC
TRBJ2-1,NA,TRBV6-5,NA,CASSFREAGEQFF,TGTGCCAGCAGTTTCCGCGAGGCTGGCGAGCAGTTCTTC
TRBJ1-6,NA,TRBV6-5,NA,CASSYRVNNSPLHF,TGTGCCAGCAGTTATCGGGTTAATAATTCACCCCTCCACTTT
TRBJ2-1,NA,TRBV7-9,TRBD2,CASKTLAGDSYNEQFF,TGTGCCAGCAAGACACTAGCGGGGGACTCCTACAATGAGCAGTTCTTC
TRBJ1-1,NA,TRBV9,TRBD1,CASSVGTGVMRGEAFF,TGTGCCAGCAGCGTAGGGACAGGGGTTATGAGGGGTGAAGCTTTCTTT
TRBJ2-1,NA,TRBV27,TRBD1,CASRKGQGGRLYNEQFF,TGTGCCAGCAGAAAAGGCCAAGGGGGCCGTCTCTACAATGAGCAGTTCTTC
TRBJ1-2,NA,TRBV7-2,NA,CASSLQSGNSNGYTF,TGTGCCAGCAGCCTTCAATCAGGGAATTCGAATGGCTACACCTTC
TRBJ2-5,NA,TRBV2,NA,CASSELAQYF,TGTGCCAGCAGTGAACTAGCCCAGTACTTC
TRBJ2-7,NA,TRBV7-2,TRBD1,CASSRDSPYEQYF,TGTGCCAGCAGCCGGGACAGCCCCTACGAGCAGTACTTC
TRBJ2-7,NA,TRBV7-8,NA,CASSSNPLAYEQYF,TGTGCCAGCAGCTCCAACCCCCTAGCCTACGAGCAGTACTTC
TRBJ1-2,NA,TRBV2,NA,CASLGLANYGYTF,TGTGCCAGCTTAGGACTGGCTAACTATGGCTACACCTTC
TRBJ2-7,NA,TRBV5-1,TRBD1,CASSLAPTGGTYEQYF,TGCGCCAGCAGCCTGGCCCCGACAGGGGGCACCTACGAGCAGTACTTC
TRBJ1-5,NA,TRBV30,NA,CAWTQGSNQPQHF,TGTGCCTGGACACAGGGTAGCAATCAGCCCCAGCATTTT
TRBJ1-2,NA,TRBV6-5,TRBD1,CASSYSGGDYGYTF,TGTGCCAGCAGTTACTCAGGGGGCGACTATGGCTACACCTTC
TRBJ2-6,NA,TRBV6-1,TRBD1,CASSVTGAGANVLTF,TGTGCCAGCAGCGTGACAGGGGCTGGGGCCAACGTCCTGACTTTC
TRBJ2-7,NA,TRBV7-6,NA,CASSLARGTGIYEQYF,TGTGCCAGCAGCTTAGCCCGGGGGACGGGAATCTACGAGCAGTACTTC
TRBJ2-2,NA,TRBV5-6,TRBD1,CASSFGDRGAGELFF,TGTGCCAGCAGCTTTGGGGACAGGGGCGCCGGGGAGCTGTTTTTT
TRBJ1-2,once,TRBV10-3,TRBD1,CAISPGTGVGYTF,TGTGCCATCAGCCCCGGGACAGGGGTTGGCTACACCTTC
TRBJ1-1,NA,TRBV10-2,NA,CASSPWSAVVNTEAFF,TGCGCCAGCAGTCCCTGGTCTGCGGTCGTGAACACTGAAGCTTTCTTT
TRBJ2-1,NA,TRBV5-1,TRBD2,CASSPGLAGTEQFF,TGCGCCAGCAGCCCCGGACTAGCGGGCACTGAGCAGTTCTTC
TRBJ2-1,NA,TRBV19,NA,CASSISEQWNNEQFF,TGTGCCAGTAGTATTTCGGAACAGTGGAACAATGAGCAGTTCTTC
TRBJ2-7,NA,TRBV7-9,NA,CASRLDFYEQYF,TGTGCCAGCAGATTGGACTTCTACGAGCAGTACTTC
TRBJ2-5,NA,TRBV2,TRBD2,CASPPSGKQETQYF,TGTGCCAGTCCCCCTAGCGGTAAACAAGAGACCCAGTACTTC
TRBJ2-3,NA,TRBV9,TRBD2,CASSEPGLANTQYF,TGTGCCAGCAGCGAACCGGGACTAGCGAATACGCAGTATTTT
TRBJ2-7,NA,TRBV27,TRBD2,CASSFAGVTEQYF,TGTGCCAGCAGTTTTGCGGGAGTTACCGAGCAGTACTTC
TRBJ1-1,NA,TRBV10-3,TRBD1,CAISNDFGQGDSRTRSFF,TGTGCCATCAGTAATGATTTCGGACAGGGCGATAGCCGTACCAGGTCTTTCTTT
TRBJ1-1,NA,TRBV5-6,NA,CASSLGWRGFEAFF,TGTGCCAGCAGCTTGGGGTGGCGAGGGTTCGAAGCTTTCTTT
TRBJ2-1,NA,TRBV28,TRBD1,CASSLSDRAYNEQFF,TGTGCCAGCAGTTTGTCGGACAGGGCTTACAATGAGCAGTTCTTC
TRBJ2-3,NA,TRBV7-9,NA,CASSKTGNTDTQYF,TGTGCCAGCAGCAAGACAGGAAACACAGATACGCAGTATTTT
TRBJ2-7,NA,TRBV19,NA,CASSIVQGSDEQYF,TGTGCCAGTAGTATAGTCCAGGGATCGGACGAGCAGTACTTC